These 14 T cell receptor beta chains were sequenced from one sample in a study of PD-L1 blockade in urothelial cancer. Measured with immunoSEQ multiplex PCR; TCRdb has only the in-frame clones, and not every one. The profile shows 27,000 or so clones, around 90% of them singletons. This specimen consisted of PBMCs, obtained around atezolizumab (anti-PD-L1) treatment. The receptors shown here come from a man aged 45 to 65 with urothelial cancer.

The rearrangement uses TRBV19 and TRBJ2-1; TRBD2 agrees at 9 bases. V was pared by 2 bases and J by 8 bases, with 10 bases of the junction left unmatched. Germline-derived CDR1 and CDR2 are LNHDA and SQIVND (reference sequence). The CDR3 totals 16 residues. The CDR3 loop reads CASSIPRGSGSDEQFF. CDR3 bases: TGTGCCAGTAGTATACCCCGCGGTAGCGGGAGCGATGAGCAGTTCTTC.

The chain employs TRBV5-1 and TRBJ2-3; TRBD2 agrees at 8 bases. CDR1 is SGHRS and CDR2 is YFSETQ in the germline V gene. The CDR3 has 15 amino acids. Germline trimming cut 4 bases from V and 0 bases from J; bases unmatched to any gene: 4. CDR3: CASSQLAASTDTQYF. In DNA form, the CDR3 reads TGCGCCAGCAGCCAACTAGCGGCTAGCACAGATACGCAGTATTTT.

This chain links TRBV5-4 with TRBJ2-5, with a weak D call TRBD2 (5 bases). The CDR3 runs 16 residues. Germline assignment: CDR1 SGHNT and CDR2 YYREEE (reference sequence). The germline V and J ends were trimmed by 0 bases and 2 bases, with 14 bases remaining between them. CDR3 region: CASSLGSSRKQETQYF. The CDR3 DNA reads TGTGCCAGCAGCTTGGGCTCTAGCAGGAAACAAGAGACCCAGTACTTC.

This chain connects TRBV6-6 to TRBJ2-7, with 12 bases aligning to TRBD2. V lost 1 base to trimming and J lost 4 bases; unmatched junction nucleotides: 2. Looked up from germline, CDR1 is MNHNY and CDR2 is SVGAGI (reference sequence). The CDR3 consists of 15 residues. The CDR3 region has the DNA TGTGCCAGCAGTTACTTGACTAGCGGGAGATACGAGCAGTACTTC. As protein: CASSYLTSGRYEQYF.

This clone was observed once. The chain carries TRBV10-3 and TRBJ1-4; D uncertain. CDR1 is ENHRY, CDR2 SYGVKD, per germline. The V gene lost 10 bases and the J gene lost 0 bases, with 9 bases spanning the gap. The CDR3 length is 13 residues. The CDR3 nucleotides read TGTGCCACTAAAGCGGCAACTAATGAAAAACTGTTTTTT. This encodes CATKAATNEKLFF.

V and J are TRBV28 and TRBJ1-2, with 7 bases that match TRBD1. In germline, CDR1 is MDHEN, CDR2 SYDVKM. V trimming: 4 bases; J trimming: 8 bases; junction bases outside the gene matches: 4. The CDR3 loop spans 12 amino acids. The CDR3 bases are TGTGCCAGCAGTTCAACAGGGGACGGCTACACCTTC. It encodes CASSSTGDGYTF.

This clone is a singleton in its sample. The chain uses TRBV7-2 and TRBJ2-7, with 13 bases identical to TRBD2. Germline V gene lookup returns CDR1 SGHTA and CDR2 FQGNSA. The CDR3 is 15 amino acids. V lost 4 bases, J lost 5 bases, and 5 bases stayed unmatched. The CDR3 DNA is TGTGCCAGCAGCTCCAGGACTAGCGGGAGAGACGAGCAGTACTTC. This codes for CASSSRTSGRDEQYF.

Only a few counts were recorded for this clone. The chain has TRBV6-5 and TRBJ1-6, with D tentatively TRBD1 (6 bases). Germline CDR1 MNHEY, CDR2 SVGAGI. Deletions cut 6 bases from V and 5 bases from J, with 14 bases between. The CDR3 has 15 residues. The CDR3 reads CASSMLGQNNSPLHF. The CDR3 nucleotides are TGTGCCAGCAGCATGCTGGGACAAAATAATTCACCCCTCCACTTT.

V is TRBV30 and J is TRBJ1-4; 9 positions agree with TRBD1. CDR1 and CDR2 from the germline V gene are GTSNPN and SVGIG (reference sequence). After removal of 3 bases from V and 5 bases from J, the junction contained 7 bases not matched to a gene. This CDR3 has 15 amino acids. CDR3 loop: CAWRQTGTGNEKLFF. The DNA for the CDR3 is TGTGCCTGGAGGCAGACCGGGACAGGGAATGAAAAACTGTTTTTT.

The rearrangement joins TRBV10-3 to TRBJ1-2; D is perhaps TRBD1 (6 bases). The CDR3 runs 15 residues. CDR1 ENHRY and CDR2 SYGVKD come from the germline V gene. V was trimmed by 0 bases and J by 7 bases, leaving 15 bases between them. CDR3 sequence reads: CAISESATGSFGYTF. CDR3 bases: TGTGCCATCAGTGAGTCGGCGACAGGTTCTTTTGGCTACACCTTC.

The V and J genes are TRBV6-6 and TRBJ2-3; 8 positions agree with TRBD1. CDR1 is MNHNY, CDR2 SVGAGI, per germline (reference sequence). The CDR3 spans 16 residues. Trimming removed 5 bases from V and 0 bases from J; junction bases left unmatched: 7. The CDR3 DNA reads TGTGCCAGCAGTCCTCGGACAGGGTCTAGCACAGATACGCAGTATTTT. The encoded protein is CASSPRTGSSTDTQYF.

The V and J genes are TRBV7-2 and TRBJ2-3; the D gene is possibly TRBD1 (6 bases). Germline V gene data show CDR1 as SGHTA and CDR2 as FQGNSA. V dropped 5 bases and J dropped 4 bases, with 13 bases sitting between them. CDR3 size: 14 residues. In DNA, the CDR3 is TGTGCCAGCAGCACCGACAGGCCCCCAGATACGCAGTATTTT. Translated, it gives CASSTDRPPDTQYF.

V usage is TRBV27 and J usage is TRBJ1-2, with TRBD1 matching 7 bases. V was pared by 5 bases and J by 8 bases, with 17 bases of the junction left unmatched. CDR1 is MNHEY, CDR2 SMNVEV, per germline (reference sequence). The CDR3 has 16 amino acids. The CDR3 sequence: CASSPPFGQDTGGYTF. DNA for the CDR3: TGTGCCAGCAGTCCACCTTTTGGACAGGACACCGGGGGCTACACCTTC.

V is TRBV7-8 and J is TRBJ2-7; tentative D call: TRBD2 (6 bases). CDR3 length: 13 amino acids. The V end lost 3 bases, the J end lost 3 bases, and 9 bases lay between the germline ends. Germline-derived CDR1 and CDR2 are SGHVS and FQNEAQ. The CDR3 region has the DNA TGTGCCAGCAGCTTTGGGGGGAGCTACGAGCAGTACTTC. It is translated as CASSFGGSYEQYF.